Listed below are T cell receptor beta chains from one sample, sequenced in a study of B cell selection in AIRE deficiency. Clones were sequenced by immunoSEQ multiplex PCR, and TCRdb holds only the in-frame ones, with some missing. The repertoire includes about 26,000 clones, about 90% of them detected once, and less than 1.5% sits in the top ten. The source material was CD4+CD25+ Tregs sorted from PBMCs. The receptors derive from a human donor in good health. CDR3s include the opening cysteine and the closing phenylalanine or tryptophan. D genes are given only for firm matches. Clone sizes are given selectively: once, few, many, or a class where the clone is expanded.

V	D	J	size	CDR3	DNA
TRBV6-6	-	TRBJ2-2	-	CASSYLGRANTGELFF	TGTGCCAGCAGTTACCTCGGCAGGGCGAACACCGGGGAGCTGTTTTTT
TRBV5-6	-	TRBJ1-2	once	CASSFTGGADGYTF	TGTGCCAGCAGCTTTACGGGGGGCGCGGATGGCTACACCTTC
TRBV5-1	-	TRBJ2-3	-	CASSFSGTDTQYF	TGCGCCAGCAGCTTTAGTGGCACAGATACGCAGTATTTT
TRBV7-9	-	TRBJ1-5	once	CASSKDGAIWPQHF	TGTGCCAGCAGCAAGGACGGGGCCATATGGCCCCAGCATTTT
TRBV9	TRBD1	TRBJ2-2	-	CASSAGQGAVSGELFF	TGTGCCAGCAGCGCAGGACAGGGGGCGGTTTCCGGGGAGCTGTTTTTT
TRBV7-3	TRBD2	TRBJ2-2	-	CASSPTSATGELFF	TGTGCCAGCAGCCCCACTAGCGCCACCGGGGAGCTGTTTTTT
TRBV18	-	TRBJ2-1	-	CASSETVTYNEQFF	TGTGCCAGCTCGGAGACAGTAACCTACAATGAGCAGTTCTTC
TRBV7-2	-	TRBJ1-2	-	CASSTRGTAIGYTF	TGTGCCAGCAGCACCAGAGGGACCGCCATTGGCTACACCTTC
TRBV7-8	-	TRBJ1-1	-	CASSPFAGGANTEAFF	TGTGCCAGCAGCCCCTTCGCCGGGGGCGCTAACACTGAAGCTTTCTTT
TRBV12-5	-	TRBJ2-3	-	CASGSDLLVGTQYF	TGTGCTAGTGGTTCTGACCTCCTAGTAGGTACGCAGTATTTT
TRBV15	TRBD1	TRBJ2-1	-	CATSSDRVVNEQFF	TGTGCCACCAGCAGCGACAGGGTGGTGAATGAGCAGTTCTTC
TRBV1	-	TRBJ1-3	-	CTSSQVLQGELSGNTIYF	TGCACCAGCAGCCAAGTCTTACAGGGGGAATTGTCTGGAAACACCATATATTTT
TRBV6-6	-	TRBJ2-5	-	CASSWTAQETQYF	TGTGCCAGCAGTTGGACAGCACAAGAGACCCAGTACTTC
TRBV12-5	-	TRBJ2-1	-	CASGLVTGWDEQFF	TGTGCTAGTGGTTTGGTAACAGGGTGGGATGAGCAGTTCTTC
TRBV28	-	TRBJ2-7	-	CASSLVAYEQYF	TGTGCCAGCAGTTTAGTAGCCTACGAGCAGTACTTC
TRBV18	-	TRBJ2-7	-	CASSASRAAYEQYF	TGTGCCAGCTCCGCTTCCAGGGCAGCCTACGAGCAGTACTTC
TRBV27	-	TRBJ1-1	-	CASSLRSRLTGEKAFF	TGTGCCAGCAGTTTAAGGTCACGGTTGACCGGAGAAAAAGCTTTCTTT
TRBV5-1	TRBD1	TRBJ1-2	-	CASSPTGDYGYTF	TGCGCCAGCAGCCCGACAGGGGACTATGGCTACACCTTC
TRBV7-3	-	TRBJ2-3	-	CASSLIGERDTQYF	TGTGCCAGCAGCTTAATAGGCGAACGTGATACGCAGTATTTT
TRBV6-1	-	TRBJ1-5	-	CASSQPQHF	TGTGCCAGCAGCCAGCCCCAGCATTTT
TRBV7-2	-	TRBJ1-2	-	CASSLAQGGYGYTF	TGTGCCAGCAGCTTAGCACAGGGAGGATATGGCTACACCTTC
TRBV5-1	-	TRBJ2-3	-	CASSFSGETDTQYF	TGCGCCAGCAGCTTCTCCGGGGAGACAGATACGCAGTATTTT
TRBV2	-	TRBJ1-2	-	CASRTNDRPGYTF	TGTGCCAGCAGGACGAATGACAGGCCGGGCTACACCTTC
TRBV7-9	TRBD1	TRBJ1-1	-	CASSWGQGAGNTEAFF	TGTGCCAGCAGCTGGGGACAGGGGGCGGGAAACACTGAAGCTTTCTTT
TRBV7-8	-	TRBJ1-5	-	CASSLGGGPGQPQHF	TGTGCCAGCAGCTTAGGGGGGGGCCCGGGGCAGCCCCAGCATTTT
TRBV5-6	-	TRBJ2-1	-	CASSLWGGTPYVEQFF	TGTGCCAGCAGCTTGTGGGGCGGGACCCCATATGTGGAGCAGTTCTTC
TRBV6-6	TRBD1	TRBJ2-7	-	CASSYSRQGAYEQYF	TGTGCCAGCAGTTACTCTCGACAGGGGGCATACGAGCAGTACTTC
TRBV2	-	TRBJ1-3	-	CASRSPTGHRSGNTIYF	TGTGCCAGCAGGTCCCCAACTGGACACCGCTCTGGAAACACCATATATTTT